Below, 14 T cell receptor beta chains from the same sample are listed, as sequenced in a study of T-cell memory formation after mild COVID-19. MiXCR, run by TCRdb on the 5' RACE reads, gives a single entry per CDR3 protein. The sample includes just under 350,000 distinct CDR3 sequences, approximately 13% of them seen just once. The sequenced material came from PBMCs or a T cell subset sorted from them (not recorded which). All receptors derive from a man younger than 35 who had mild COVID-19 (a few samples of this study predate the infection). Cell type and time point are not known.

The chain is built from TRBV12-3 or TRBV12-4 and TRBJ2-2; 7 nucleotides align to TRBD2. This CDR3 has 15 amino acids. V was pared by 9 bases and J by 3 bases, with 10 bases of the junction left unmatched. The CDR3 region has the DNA TGTGCCAGTACCTCTTGGCTAGCGGACACCGGGGAGCTGTTTTTT. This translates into CASTSWLADTGELFF.

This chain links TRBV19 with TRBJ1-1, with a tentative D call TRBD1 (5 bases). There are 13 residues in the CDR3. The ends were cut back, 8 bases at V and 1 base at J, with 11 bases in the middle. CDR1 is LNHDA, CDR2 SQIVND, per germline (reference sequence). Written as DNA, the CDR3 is TGTGCCAGTGCGGGGCAGGCGAACACTGAAGCTTTCTTT. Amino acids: CASAGQANTEAFF.

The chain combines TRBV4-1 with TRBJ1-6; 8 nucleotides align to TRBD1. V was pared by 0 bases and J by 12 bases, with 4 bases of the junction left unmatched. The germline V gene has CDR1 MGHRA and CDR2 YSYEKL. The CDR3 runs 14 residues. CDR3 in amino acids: CASSQDGTGQPLHF. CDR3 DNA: TGCGCCAGCAGCCAAGATGGGACAGGCCAACCCCTCCACTTT.

The CDR3 nucleotides read TGCGCCAGCAGCTTGGACAGGCCGGCTACGGGCGAGCAGTACTTC. Protein product: CASSLDRPATGEQYF. The gene calls are TRBV5-1 and TRBJ2-7, with a weak D call TRBD1 (5 bases). CDR1 is SGHRS, CDR2 YFSETQ, per germline. V was clipped by 0 bases and J by 6 bases, with 16 bases between them. The CDR3 consists of 15 residues.

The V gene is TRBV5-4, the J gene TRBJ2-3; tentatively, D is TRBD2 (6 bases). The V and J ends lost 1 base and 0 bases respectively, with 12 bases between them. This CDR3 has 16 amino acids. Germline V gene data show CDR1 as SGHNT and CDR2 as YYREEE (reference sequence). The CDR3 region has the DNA TGTGCCAGCAGCTTGTACGGTGGGACTAGCACAGATACGCAGTATTTT. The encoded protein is CASSLYGGTSTDTQYF.

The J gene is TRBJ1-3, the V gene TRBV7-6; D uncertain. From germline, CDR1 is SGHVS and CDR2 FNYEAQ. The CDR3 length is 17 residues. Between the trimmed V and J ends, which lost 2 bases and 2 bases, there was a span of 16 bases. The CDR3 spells CASSLRWRGTPGNTIYF. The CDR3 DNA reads TGTGCCAGCAGCTTACGGTGGCGGGGAACCCCTGGAAACACCATATATTTT.

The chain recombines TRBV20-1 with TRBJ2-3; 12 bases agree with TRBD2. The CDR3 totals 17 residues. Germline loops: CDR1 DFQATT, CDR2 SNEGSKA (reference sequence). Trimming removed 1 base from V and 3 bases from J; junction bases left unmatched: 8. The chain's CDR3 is CSARGGLAGGRTDTQYF. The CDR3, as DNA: TGCAGTGCTAGAGGTGGGCTAGCGGGGGGGCGGACAGATACGCAGTATTTT.

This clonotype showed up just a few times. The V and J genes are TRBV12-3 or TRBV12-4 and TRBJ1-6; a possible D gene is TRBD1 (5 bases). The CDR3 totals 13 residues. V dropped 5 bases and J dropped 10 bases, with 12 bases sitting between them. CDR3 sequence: CASSTVRDSPLHF. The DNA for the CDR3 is TGTGCCAGCAGTACTGTGAGGGACTCACCCCTCCACTTT.

CDR3 sequence reads: CPPRGGQSADTQYF. The CDR3 nucleotides are TGCCCCCCTCGCGGGGGGCAATCTGCAGATACGCAGTATTTT. The chain carries TRBV23-1 and TRBJ2-3; TRBD2 aligns across 8 bases. TRBV23-1 is sorted into the ORF group, with uncertain function. The CDR3 consists of 14 residues.

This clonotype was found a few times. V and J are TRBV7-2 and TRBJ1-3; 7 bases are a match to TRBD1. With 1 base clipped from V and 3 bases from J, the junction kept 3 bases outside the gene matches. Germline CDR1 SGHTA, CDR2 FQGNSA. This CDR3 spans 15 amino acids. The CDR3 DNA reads TGTGCCAGCAGCTTAGTAGGGGACAGTGGAAACACCATATATTTT. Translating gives CASSLVGDSGNTIYF.

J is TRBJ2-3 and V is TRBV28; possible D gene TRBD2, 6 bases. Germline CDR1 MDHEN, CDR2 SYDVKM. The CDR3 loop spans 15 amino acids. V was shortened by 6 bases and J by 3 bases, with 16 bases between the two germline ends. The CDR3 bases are TGTGCCAGCAGCAAGGAGGGGCCGCGGACAGATACGCAGTATTTT. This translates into CASSKEGPRTDTQYF.

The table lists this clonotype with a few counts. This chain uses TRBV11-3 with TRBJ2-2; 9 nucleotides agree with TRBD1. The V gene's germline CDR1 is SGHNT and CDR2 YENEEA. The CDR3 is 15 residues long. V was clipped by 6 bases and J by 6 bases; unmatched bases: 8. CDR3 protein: CASSFSGTGSGELFF. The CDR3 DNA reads TGTGCCAGCAGTTTTTCCGGGACAGGGTCCGGGGAGCTGTTTTTT.

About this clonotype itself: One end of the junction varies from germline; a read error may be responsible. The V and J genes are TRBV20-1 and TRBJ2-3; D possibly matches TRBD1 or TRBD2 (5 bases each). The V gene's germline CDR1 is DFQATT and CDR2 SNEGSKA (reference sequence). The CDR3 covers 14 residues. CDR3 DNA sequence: TGCAGTGCTCGAGAGGGGCGGGGCACAGATACGCAGTATTTT. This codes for CSAREGRGTDTQYF.

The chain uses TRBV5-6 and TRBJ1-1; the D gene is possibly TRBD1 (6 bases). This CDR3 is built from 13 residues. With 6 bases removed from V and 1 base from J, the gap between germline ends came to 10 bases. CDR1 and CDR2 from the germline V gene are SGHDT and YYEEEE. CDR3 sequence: CASNPTGNTEAFF. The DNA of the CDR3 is TGTGCCAGCAACCCGACAGGGAACACTGAAGCTTTCTTT.